One and the same sample provided the 24 T cell receptor beta chains below, sequenced in a study of T cell repertoires in cytomegalovirus infection. Their antigens remain unidentified. TCRdb fed the reads into MiXCR, producing one record per CDR3 protein. The sample includes about 110,000 distinct CDR3 sequences, under 30% of them seen just once. Sample: CD8+ T cells from cultured PBMCs, taken from culture after CMV antigen stimulation. Every receptor here comes from a human donor in good health (CMV status not recorded). Some clones in this sample may be carry-over from other donors' samples.

CDR3 in DNA: TGTGCCAGCAGCTTAGCAGGGACAGGGAGTATGCTCGATAATGAAAAACTGTTTTTT. Translated, it gives CASSLAGTGSMLDNEKLFF. This chain connects TRBV7-9 to TRBJ1-4; 9 bases agree with TRBD1. The CDR3 consists of 19 residues. Germline CDR1 SEHNR, CDR2 FQNEAQ (reference sequence). Trimming at V came to 0 bases and at J to 4 bases, leaving 12 bases not matched to a gene.

V gene TRBV7-6 combines with J gene TRBJ1-1; D unclear. CDR3 length equals 14 residues. Germline CDR1 is SGHVS and CDR2 is FNYEAQ. Trimming shortened V by 5 bases and J by 1 base, and 11 bases separated the two germline ends. The CDR3 DNA is TGTGCCAGCAGCCCTTTTGACTGGAACACTGAAGCTTTCTTT. This encodes CASSPFDWNTEAFF.

This clonotype turned up a few times. The chain uses TRBV5-1 and TRBJ1-1, with TRBD1 as a possible D gene (6 bases). Germline-derived CDR1 and CDR2 are SGHRS and YFSETQ. The V end was cut by 3 bases, the J end by 2 bases, with 11 bases between. CDR3 size: 14 residues. The DNA for the CDR3 is TGCGCCAGCAGCTCCTTGGACAGTAACACTGAAGCTTTCTTT. Its translation is CASSSLDSNTEAFF. Together with reference TRBV5-1 and TRBJ1-1, the CDR3 gives the full variable domain: KAGVTQTPRYLIKTRGQQVTLSCSPISGHRSVSWYQQTPGQGLQFLFEYFSETQRNKGNFPGRFSGRQFSNSRSEMNVSTLELGDSALYLCASSSLDSNTEAFFGQGTRLTVV.

The chain couples TRBV6-5 to TRBJ2-5; a possible D gene is TRBD1 (5 bases). The germline CDR1 and CDR2 sequences are MNHEY and SVGAGI. CDR3 length: 14 amino acids. V shed 0 bases and J shed 5 bases, with 10 bases lying between them. DNA for the CDR3: TGTGCCAGCAGTTACTCAGGGGCCTGGGAGACCCAGTACTTC. Its protein product is CASSYSGAWETQYF.

The V call is TRBV15, the J call TRBJ1-1; D unclear. CDR3 length equals 14 residues. V dropped 4 bases and J dropped 4 bases, with 13 bases sitting between them. Germline V CDR1 and CDR2: LNHNV, YYDKDF (reference sequence). Here the CDR3 reads CATSNDRFPTEAFF. CDR3 in DNA: TGTGCCACCAGCAACGACCGGTTTCCCACTGAAGCTTTCTTT.

V is TRBV29-1 and J is TRBJ1-1, with unresolved D. Trimming removed 4 bases from V and 3 bases from J, with 9 bases in between. Germline assignment: CDR1 SQVTM and CDR2 ANQGSEA. This CDR3 is 12 amino acids long. In DNA form, the CDR3 reads TGCAGCGTTGTCACGGGAGACACTGAAGCTTTCTTT. Protein: CSVVTGDTEAFF. The full variable domain, rest sourced from reference TRBV29-1 and TRBJ1-1, is SAVISQKPSRDICQRGTSLTIQCQVDSQVTMMFWYRQQPGQSLTLIATANQGSEATYESGFVIDKFPISRPNLTFSTLTVSNMSPEDSSIYLCSVVTGDTEAFFGQGTRLTVV.

This clonotype has more than one count but fewer than ten. The chain has TRBV12-3 or TRBV12-4 and TRBJ1-1; D gene uncertain. The CDR3 has 14 residues. Trimming pared 2 bases from V and 2 bases from J, leaving 9 bases between. For the CDR3, the DNA is TGTGCCAGCAGTTTAAGTTCTTACAACACTGAAGCTTTCTTT. Translating gives CASSLSSYNTEAFF.

Remarks on this clonotype: Mismatch with germline at one junction end may stem from a read error. V is TRBV7-9 and J is TRBJ2-1; a possible D gene is TRBD1 (6 bases). Germline CDR1 SEHNR, CDR2 FQNEAQ (reference sequence). CDR3 length equals 10 residues. CDR3 in DNA: TGTGCCAGCAGCTTACTAGGGACATACTTC. Amino acid sequence: CASSLLGTYF.

The count of this clonotype is one. The rearrangement links TRBV12-3 or TRBV12-4 to TRBJ1-2; no firm D call. The V end lost 6 bases, the J end lost 9 bases, and 14 bases lay between the germline ends. This CDR3 has 12 residues. CDR3 sequence: CASRSPGGSYTF. DNA for the CDR3: TGTGCCAGCAGGTCGCCCGGTGGGAGCTACACCTTC.

V usage is TRBV7-9 and J usage is TRBJ1-6; D remains unclear. V lost 5 bases and J 8 bases, leaving 10 bases between the germline ends. The CDR3 spans 13 residues. From germline, CDR1 is SEHNR and CDR2 FQNEAQ (reference sequence). The CDR3 loop reads CASSPDLDSPLHF. CDR3 DNA: TGTGCCAGCAGCCCAGACTTGGATTCACCCCTCCACTTT.

CDR3 nucleotide sequence: TGTGCCAGCAGCCAACTACTACCGGGACGGAGGCAAGAGACCCAGTACTTC. The encoded protein is CASSQLLPGRRQETQYF. The chain links TRBV14 to TRBJ2-5; possibly TRBD1 or TRBD2 for D (5 bases each). This CDR3 spans 17 amino acids. Per germline, CDR1 SGHDN and CDR2 FVKESK. Trimming pared 2 bases from V and 2 bases from J, leaving 18 bases between.

This clonotype was detected ten times or more. The chain is built from TRBV5-4 and TRBJ2-7, with no clear D. This CDR3 is 13 amino acids long. Germline values: CDR1 SGHNT, CDR2 YYREEE (reference sequence). With 0 bases removed from V and 2 bases from J, the gap between germline ends came to 6 bases. The CDR3 DNA sequence: TGTGCCAGCAGCTTGGGACTGACCTACGAGCAGTACTTC. This gives the protein CASSLGLTYEQYF.

This CDR3 is CASRELHDEQFF. The CDR3 region has the DNA TGTGCCAGCAGAGAACTACACGATGAGCAGTTCTTC. The chain recombines TRBV2 with TRBJ2-1, with no clear D. The CDR3 is made up of 12 amino acids. Trimming shortened V by 6 bases and J by 8 bases, and 11 bases separated the two germline ends. CDR1 SNHLY and CDR2 FYNNEI come from the germline V gene. The variable domain in full, with the rest retrieved from reference TRBV2 and TRBJ2-1, is EPEVTQTPSHQVTQMGQEVILRCVPISNHLYFYWYRQILGQKVEFLVSFYNNEISEKSEIFDDQFSVERPDGSNFTLKIRSTKLEDSAMYFCASRELHDEQFFGPGTRLTVL.

The rearrangement joins TRBV7-2 to TRBJ2-5; 8 nucleotides match TRBD2. CDR1 is SGHTA, CDR2 FQGNSA, per germline. The CDR3 sequence is 16 residues long. The ends lost 5 bases at V and 5 bases at J; junction bases unmatched: 13. In nucleotides, the CDR3 is TGTGCCAGCAGCCAAAACCGAGCGGGGGCGGGGGAGACCCAGTACTTC. Translation: CASSQNRAGAGETQYF.

V gene TRBV27 combines with J gene TRBJ1-1, with TRBD1 as a possible D gene (5 bases). Germline CDR1 and CDR2: MNHEY and SMNVEV (reference sequence). This CDR3 has 13 residues. The V end was cut by 2 bases, the J end by 7 bases, with 11 bases between. The CDR3 coding sequence is TGTGCCAGCAGTTTAGGGGGAGAGGGTGAAGCTTTCTTT. Amino acids: CASSLGGEGEAFF.

This clonotype was detected ten times or more. The gene calls are TRBV7-2 and TRBJ1-6; D is unclear. The germline CDR1 and CDR2 sequences are SGHTA and FQGNSA. The CDR3 consists of 20 residues. V was shortened by 5 bases and J by 0 bases, with 23 bases between the two germline ends. CDR3 protein: CASSAGASELWGSYNSPLHF. CDR3 DNA sequence: TGTGCCAGCAGCGCGGGAGCAAGCGAATTATGGGGCTCCTATAATTCACCCCTCCACTTT.

The V and J genes are TRBV20-1 and TRBJ2-3, with 7 bases identical to TRBD1. The CDR3 loop spans 15 amino acids. The germline gives CDR1 DFQATT, CDR2 SNEGSKA (reference sequence). The ends lost 7 bases at V and 6 bases at J; junction bases unmatched: 16. The CDR3 loop reads CSGTPQGVFGDTQYF. The CDR3 DNA reads TGCAGTGGTACTCCTCAGGGGGTCTTCGGGGATACGCAGTATTTT.

This chain uses TRBV7-9 with TRBJ1-2, with D possibly matching TRBD1 (6 bases). Germline V gives CDR1 SEHNR, CDR2 FQNEAQ (reference sequence). V was pared by 1 base and J by 4 bases, with 13 bases between. There are 15 residues in the CDR3. CDR3 loop: CASSLVLQGSYGYTF. The CDR3 DNA sequence: TGTGCCAGCAGCTTAGTACTACAGGGAAGCTATGGCTACACCTTC.

The table lists this clonotype with many counts. The chain couples TRBV7-6 to TRBJ2-5, with D tentatively TRBD1 (5 bases). CDR1 and CDR2 (germline): SGHVS, FNYEAQ. The CDR3 runs 16 residues. Between the trimmed V and J ends, which lost 0 bases and 5 bases, there was a span of 16 bases. CDR3 sequence (DNA): TGTGCCAGCAGCTTAGCAAAGGACAACTACGGGGAGACCCAGTACTTC. Translated: CASSLAKDNYGETQYF.

The table lists this clonotype with a few counts. The chain is built from TRBV10-2 and TRBJ2-5; D tentatively reads TRBD1 or TRBD2 (5 bases each). Germline V gene sequence: CDR1 WSHSY, CDR2 SAAADI. The CDR3 has 13 residues. Deletions cut 4 bases from V and 5 bases from J, with 11 bases between. CDR3: CASSVGPWETQYF. The DNA of the CDR3 is TGCGCCAGCAGTGTGGGACCATGGGAGACCCAGTACTTC.

The chain employs TRBV19 and TRBJ2-5, with TRBD1 matching 10 bases. The germline V gene encodes CDR1 LNHDA and CDR2 SQIVND (reference sequence). Trimming took 5 bases from V and 7 from J; bases not matched to a gene: 4. CDR3 length: 13 residues. The chain's CDR3 is CASSSGQGGTQYF. In DNA form, the CDR3 reads TGTGCCAGTAGTTCCGGACAGGGGGGGACCCAGTACTTC.

This clonotype has more than one count but fewer than ten. The genes are TRBV12-3 or TRBV12-4 and TRBJ1-1; D gene uncertain. V was pared by 5 bases and J by 3 bases, with 10 bases between. There are 13 residues in the CDR3. The CDR3 DNA follows: TGTGCCAGCAGTGTGGGGAGCGACACTGAAGCTTTCTTT. Translated: CASSVGSDTEAFF.

This clonotype has only one observation. The chain recombines TRBV7-8 with TRBJ2-5; the D call may be TRBD1 or TRBD2 (7 bases each). Trimming left V 1 base short and J 4 bases short, with 16 bases between. The CDR3 length is 16 residues. CDR1 and CDR2 (germline): SGHVS, FQNEAQ. The CDR3 spells CASSLGGGSGGETQYF. Written as DNA, the CDR3 is TGTGCCAGCAGCTTAGGGGGAGGGTCAGGGGGAGAGACCCAGTACTTC. Together with reference TRBV7-8 and TRBJ2-5, the CDR3 gives the full variable domain: GAGVSQSPRYKVAKRGQDVALRCDPISGHVSLFWYQQALGQGPEFLTYFQNEAQLDKSGLPSDRFFAERPEGSVSTLKIQRTQQEDSAVYLCASSLGGGSGGETQYFGPGTRLLVL.

The V and J genes are TRBV10-3 and TRBJ2-1, with D unresolved. CDR1 is ENHRY, CDR2 SYGVKD, per germline. This CDR3 spans 15 amino acids. The ends were cut back, 4 bases at V and 3 bases at J, with 13 bases in the middle. The CDR3 region is CAISAVRAGYNEQFF. CDR3 bases: TGTGCCATCAGTGCCGTCCGGGCTGGCTACAATGAGCAGTTCTTC.